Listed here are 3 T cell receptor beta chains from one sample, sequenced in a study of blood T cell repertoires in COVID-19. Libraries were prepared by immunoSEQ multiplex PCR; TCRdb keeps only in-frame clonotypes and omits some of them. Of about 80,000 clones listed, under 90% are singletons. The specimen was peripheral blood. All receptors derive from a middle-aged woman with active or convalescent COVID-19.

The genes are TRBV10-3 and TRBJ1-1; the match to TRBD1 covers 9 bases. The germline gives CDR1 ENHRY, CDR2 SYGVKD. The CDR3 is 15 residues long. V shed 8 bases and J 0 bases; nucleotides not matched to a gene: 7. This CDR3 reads CAIGTGRGVNTEAFF. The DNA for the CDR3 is TGTGCCATCGGGACAGGGAGGGGGGTGAACACTGAAGCTTTCTTT.

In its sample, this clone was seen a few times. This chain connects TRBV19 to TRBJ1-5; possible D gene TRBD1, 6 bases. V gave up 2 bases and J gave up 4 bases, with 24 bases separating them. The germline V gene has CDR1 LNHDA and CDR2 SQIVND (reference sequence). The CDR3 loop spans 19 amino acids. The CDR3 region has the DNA TGTGCCAGTAGTATACAAACAGGGCCTCCATTAATCGGAAATCAGCCCCAGCATTTT. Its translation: CASSIQTGPPLIGNQPQHF. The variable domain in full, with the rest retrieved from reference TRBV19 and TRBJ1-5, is DGGITQSPKYLFRKEGQNVTLSCEQNLNHDAMYWYRQDPGQGLRLIYYSQIVNDFQKGDIAEGYSVSREKKESFPLTVTSAQKNPTAFYLCASSIQTGPPLIGNQPQHFGDGTRLSIL.

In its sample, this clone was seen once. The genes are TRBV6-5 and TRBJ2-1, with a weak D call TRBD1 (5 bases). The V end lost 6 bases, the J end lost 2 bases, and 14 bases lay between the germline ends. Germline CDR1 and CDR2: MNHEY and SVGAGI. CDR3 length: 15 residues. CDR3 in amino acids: CASSRIGVTYNEQFF. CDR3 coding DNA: TGTGCCAGCAGCCGAATAGGGGTCACCTACAATGAGCAGTTCTTC.